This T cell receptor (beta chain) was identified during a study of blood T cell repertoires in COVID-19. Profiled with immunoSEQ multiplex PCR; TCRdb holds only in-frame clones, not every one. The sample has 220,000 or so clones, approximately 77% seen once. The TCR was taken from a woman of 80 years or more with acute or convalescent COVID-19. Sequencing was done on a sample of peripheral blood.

CDR3 sequence: CASSPRTGTNTGELFF. The CDR3 bases are TGTGCCAGCAGCCCCCGGACAGGAACGAACACCGGGGAGCTGTTTTTT. This chain links TRBV3-1 (or the pseudogene TRBV3-2) with TRBJ2-2, with TRBD1 matching 7 bases. Trimming at V came to 4 bases and at J to 0 bases, leaving 5 bases not matched to a gene. Germline assignment: CDR1 LGHDT and CDR2 YNNKEL (reference sequence). The CDR3 covers 16 residues.